This TCR beta chain is drawn from a study of T cell repertoires in cytomegalovirus infection. As for the study in general: Epitope selection comprised recently identified HLA-C-restricted CMV epitopes and well-studied HLA-B-restricted CMV epitopes.

Only a few counts were recorded for this clonotype. What it recognizes is unknown. A single record per CDR3 protein comes from TCRdb applying MiXCR to the reads. This sample has around 300,000 distinct CDR3 sequences, with roughly a fifth found just once. The sample here was cultured PBMCs, taken from culture after CMV antigen stimulation. This sequence originates from a human donor in good health (CMV status not recorded). Some clones in this sample may be carry-over from other donors' samples.

CDR3 sequence reads: CATSFGTPSTDTQYF. The CDR3, as DNA: TGTGCCACCAGCTTCGGGACGCCGAGCACAGATACGCAGTATTTT. The V gene is TRBV15, the J gene TRBJ2-3, with D perhaps TRBD1 or TRBD2 (5 bases each). The V and J ends lost 5 bases and 0 bases respectively, with 12 bases between them. Germline CDR1 and CDR2: LNHNV and YYDKDF (reference sequence). The CDR3 runs 15 residues.